This T cell receptor (beta chain) was profiled in a study of shared clonotypes between healthy human individuals. Data came from immunoSEQ multiplex PCR; TCRdb stores just in-frame clones and leaves some out. The sample lists around 1,000,000 clones, around 77% occurring once. The CDR3 extends over 15 amino acids. Germline V gene sequence: CDR1 MNHNS, CDR2 SASEGT. Trimming removed 0 bases at V and 4 bases at J, with 9 bases between. The TCR sequence derives from a man aged 18 to 30 in good health. Some clones in this sample may be carry-over from other donors' samples. The sample taken for sequencing was memory CD4+ T cells from PBMCs. This sample's subset: CD45RA-negative fraction. The chain employs TRBV6-1 and TRBJ1-4, with unresolved D. The DNA of the CDR3 is TGTGCCAGCAGTGAAGCGGCACTGTATAATGAAAAACTGTTTTTT. This sequence encodes CASSEAALYNEKLFF.